This T cell receptor (beta chain) stems from a study of blood T cell repertoires in COVID-19. Study context: The United States, Italy and Spain supplied acute and convalescent COVID-19 samples. Sample material is recorded as cDNA or gDNA derived from T cells, B-cell-depleted T cells, or PBMCs.

The CDR3 contains 14 residues. V was trimmed by 1 base and J by 10 bases, leaving 11 bases between them. Per germline, CDR1 LGHNA and CDR2 YNFKEQ. In the authors' workflow: Amplification of reference gene primers was used by the study to estimate nucleated cell counts. Clones were sequenced by immunoSEQ multiplex PCR, and TCRdb holds only the in-frame ones, with some missing. V, J and clone size are taken as reported in that table, and D and trimming were inferred from the DNA itself. Of about 66,000 clones in the sample, 82% were seen once. The chain combines TRBV4-2 with TRBJ1-6; no clear D. The TCR comes from a man between 60 and 75 years old with acute or convalescent COVID-19. Sample: peripheral blood. For the CDR3, the DNA is TGTGCCAGCAGCCAAGGGTTAACACAATCACCCCTCCACTTT. It codes for CASSQGLTQSPLHF.